This T cell receptor (beta chain) came from a study of cytomegalovirus exposure and HLA in healthy donors. Study at large: The roughly 660 first-cohort repertoires shared a platform with the 130 or so validation repertoires, as reported in a later analysis.

Repertoires were generated with immunoSEQ multiplex PCR, while TCRdb's copy carries only in-frame clones and drops some. The profile shows roughly 90,000 clones, 85% of them singletons. CDR1 is MNHEY, CDR2 SMNVEV, per germline (reference sequence). Trimming took off 6 bases at V and 4 bases at J, with 10 bases between the two ends. The CDR3 length is 13 residues. Material: PBMCs. This receptor was taken from a man aged 18 to 30 in good health and CMV-seropositive. The chain couples TRBV27 to TRBJ1-5, with a tentative D call TRBD1 (6 bases). CDR3 sequence reads: CASRDRLNQPQHF. The CDR3 region has the DNA TGTGCCAGCAGGGACAGACTGAATCAGCCCCAGCATTTT.